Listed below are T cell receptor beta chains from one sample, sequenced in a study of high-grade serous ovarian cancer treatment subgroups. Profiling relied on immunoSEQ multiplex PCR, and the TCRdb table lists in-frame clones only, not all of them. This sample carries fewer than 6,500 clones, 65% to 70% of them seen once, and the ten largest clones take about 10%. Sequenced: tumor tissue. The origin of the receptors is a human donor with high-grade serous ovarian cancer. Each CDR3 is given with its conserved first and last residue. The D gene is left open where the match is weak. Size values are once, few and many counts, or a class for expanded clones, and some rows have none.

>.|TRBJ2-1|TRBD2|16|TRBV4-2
TGTGCCAGCAGCCAAACGACTAGCGGGAGGGCCAATGAGCAGTTCTTC
CASSQTTSGRANEQFF
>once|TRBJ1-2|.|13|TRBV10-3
TGTGCCTCCGCCCCGGGGACTACCGATGGCTACACCTTC
CASAPGTTDGYTF
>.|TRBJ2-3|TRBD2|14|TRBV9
TGTGCCAGCAGCGAGACTAGCGGGTACGATACGCAGTATTTT
CASSETSGYDTQYF
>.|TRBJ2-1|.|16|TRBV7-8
TGTGCCAGCAGCTTAGAAATTAGGACAGCCAAAGGGGAGCAGTTCTTC
CASSLEIRTAKGEQFF
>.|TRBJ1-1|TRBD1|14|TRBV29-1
TGCAGCGCCGGGGACAGGGGCCCGAACACTGAAGCTTTCTTT
CSAGDRGPNTEAFF
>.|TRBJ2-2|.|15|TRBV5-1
TGCGCCAGCAGCTTGAGGACCTCGAACACCGGGGAGCTGTTTTTT
CASSLRTSNTGELFF
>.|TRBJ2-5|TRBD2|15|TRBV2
TGTGCCAGCAGAGGACTAGCGGGATTAGCGGAGACCCAGTACTTC
CASRGLAGLAETQYF
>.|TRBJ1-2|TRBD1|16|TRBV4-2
TGTGCCAGCAGCTACACTTTGACAGGGTTAACGGATGGCTACACCTTC
CASSYTLTGLTDGYTF
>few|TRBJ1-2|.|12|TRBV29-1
TGCAGCGTTGAAGCAACAGGGCTGAGCTACACCTTC
CSVEATGLSYTF
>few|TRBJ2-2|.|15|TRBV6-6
TGTGCCAGCAGTTACTCTGGAGTTGGCACCGGGGAGCTGTTTTTT
CASSYSGVGTGELFF
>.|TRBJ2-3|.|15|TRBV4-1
TGCGCCAGCAGCCAAGATGGGAGGCACACAGATACGCAGTATTTT
CASSQDGRHTDTQYF
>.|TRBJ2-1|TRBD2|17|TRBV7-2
TGTGCCAGCAGCTTCGCCACCGGGACTAGCGGGAGCAATGAGCAGTTCTTC
CASSFATGTSGSNEQFF
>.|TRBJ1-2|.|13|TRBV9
TGTGCCAGCACGGGCCTCTCCCACTATGGCTACACCTTC
CASTGLSHYGYTF
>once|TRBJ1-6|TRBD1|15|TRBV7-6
TGTGCCAGCAGCCCCGGGACAGGTGTAGATTCACCCCTCCACTTT
CASSPGTGVDSPLHF
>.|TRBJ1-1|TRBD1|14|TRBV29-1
TGCAGCGGCACAGGGGACTTCATGAACACTGAAGCTTTCTTT
CSGTGDFMNTEAFF
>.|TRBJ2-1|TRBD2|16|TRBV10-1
TGCGCCAGCAGTGAGGAAGCGGGAACATCCTACAATGAGCAGTTCTTC
CASSEEAGTSYNEQFF
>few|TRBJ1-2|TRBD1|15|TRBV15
TGTGCCACCAGCGGAGGACAGGGGTATAACTATGGCTACACCTTC
CATSGGQGYNYGYTF
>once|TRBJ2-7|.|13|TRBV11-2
TGTGCCAGCAGTCACATTGTCGCGCAGGGGCAGTACTTC
CASSHIVAQGQYF
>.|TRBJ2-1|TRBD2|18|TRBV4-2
TGTGCCAGCAGCCAACAAGCCGCGACTAGCGGGAGTTGGGATGAGCAGTTCTTC
CASSQQAATSGSWDEQFF
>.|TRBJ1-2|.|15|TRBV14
TGTGCCAGCAGCCAAGATCCTCGTCTCAACTATGGCTACACCTTC
CASSQDPRLNYGYTF
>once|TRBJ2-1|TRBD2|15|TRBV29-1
TGCAGCGTTGAAGTCCTAGCGGGAGGGCCGCGTGAGCAGTTCTTC
CSVEVLAGGPREQFF
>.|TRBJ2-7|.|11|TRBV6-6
TGTGCCAGCAGCCTTAGTGGCGAGCAGTACTTC
CASSLSGEQYF
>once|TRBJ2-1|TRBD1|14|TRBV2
TGTGCCAGCGTGGACAGGGGGCTTGAGGATGAGCAGTTCTTC
CASVDRGLEDEQFF
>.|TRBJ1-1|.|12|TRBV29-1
TGCAGCGTTACGGACACTAACACTGAAGCTTTCTTT
CSVTDTNTEAFF
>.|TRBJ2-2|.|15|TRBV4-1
TGCGCCAGCAGCCAAGATGGGGGGGCGGCCGGGGAGCTGTTTTTT
CASSQDGGAAGELFF
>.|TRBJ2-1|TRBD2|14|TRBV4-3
TGCGCCAGCAGCCGCCTAGCGGGCTACAATGAGCAGTTCTTC
CASSRLAGYNEQFF
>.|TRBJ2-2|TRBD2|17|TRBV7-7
TGTGCCAGCAGCTTAGGGAGTAGCGGGAGATCCGGCGGGGAGCTGTTTTTT
CASSLGSSGRSGGELFF
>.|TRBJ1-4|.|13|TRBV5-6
TGTGCCAGCAGCTTGAGGGGATCGGAAAAACTGTTTTTT
CASSLRGSEKLFF
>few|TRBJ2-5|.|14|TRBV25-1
TGTGCCAGCAGTGAAAAGGGCCATCAAGAGACCCAGTACTTC
CASSEKGHQETQYF
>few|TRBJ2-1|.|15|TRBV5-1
TGCGCCAGCAGCTTGGGGACATTACCCTACAATGAGCAGTTCTTC
CASSLGTLPYNEQFF
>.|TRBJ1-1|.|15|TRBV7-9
TGTGCCAGCAGCCTGCCCCTCTCTCGGAACACTGAAGCTTTCTTT
CASSLPLSRNTEAFF
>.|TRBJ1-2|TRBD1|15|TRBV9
TGTGCCAGCGGAGAAACAGGGGACGGTAACTATGGCTACACCTTC
CASGETGDGNYGYTF
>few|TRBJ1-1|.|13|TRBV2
TGTGCCAGCAGTGGACAGTGGAACACTGAAGCTTTCTTT
CASSGQWNTEAFF
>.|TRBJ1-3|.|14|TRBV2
TGTGCCAGCAGTGAAAACTCCGTTGGAAACACCATATATTTT
CASSENSVGNTIYF
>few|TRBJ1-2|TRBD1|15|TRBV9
TGTGCCAGCAGCGTAGAGGGACAGTCATACTATGGCTACACCTTC
CASSVEGQSYYGYTF
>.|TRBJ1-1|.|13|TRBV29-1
TGCAGCGGGACCCGGGTGGCGAACACTGAAGCTTTCTTT
CSGTRVANTEAFF